Listed below are T cell receptor beta chains from one sample, sequenced in a study of blood T cell repertoires in COVID-19. Data came from immunoSEQ multiplex PCR; TCRdb stores just in-frame clones and leaves some out. The repertoire holds some 140,000 clones, with 75% to 80% as singletons. The sequencing sample was made of peripheral blood. The source is a man older than 75 with acute or convalescent COVID-19. CDR3s include the opening cysteine and the closing phenylalanine or tryptophan. Not every row has a clone size; where given, it reads once, few, many or a size class.

clone size	V gene	J gene	CDR3 protein
.	TRBV6-5	TRBJ2-7	CASSSPYRSSYEQYF
.	TRBV2	TRBJ2-7	CASVRDNTSYEQYF
.	TRBV13	TRBJ1-4	CASSLFGGQAEKLFF
.	TRBV7-9	TRBJ2-3	CASSSLADTQYF
.	TRBV5-1	TRBJ1-2	CASSLGQGNYGYTF
.	TRBV5-1	TRBJ2-3	CASGVAGKGSTDTQYF
.	TRBV7-8	TRBJ1-1	CASSLTGGTEAFF
.	TRBV25-1	TRBJ2-3	CASSDERGASDTQYF
few	TRBV6-5	TRBJ2-3	CASRETGLTDTQYF
.	TRBV5-1	TRBJ1-4	CASSLEPGTGGEKLFF
few	TRBV19	TRBJ2-7	CASSTVGQSYEQYF
once	TRBV3-1/TRBV3-2	TRBJ2-1	CASSQDRFAGGGNEQFF
.	TRBV5-1	TRBJ2-5	CASSLAVSPQIQETQYF
.	TRBV7-2	TRBJ1-6	CASSLGTGSNSPLHF
few	TRBV29-1	TRBJ2-3	CSVAGTFPSTDTQYF
.	TRBV7-2	TRBJ2-7	CASSLEAGPSYEQYF
.	TRBV9	TRBJ2-5	CASSVGAAQETQYF
.	TRBV5-4	TRBJ1-6	CASSLWGLEESPLHF
.	TRBV27	TRBJ2-2	CASSLRTSAGELFF
.	TRBV11-3	TRBJ2-5	CASSLGNSIQETQYF
.	TRBV7-9	TRBJ2-7	CASSQGAASSYEQYF
.	TRBV5-4	TRBJ1-2	CASSTDRSNTF
few	TRBV7-2	TRBJ2-5	CASSLAGGLAGSAQYF
.	TRBV24-1	TRBJ2-7	CATSDGTGKDEQYF
.	TRBV9	TRBJ1-1	CASSVGTGGTEAFF
few	TRBV18	TRBJ2-5	CASSPGLDQETQYF
.	TRBV10-1	TRBJ2-7	CASSDSFSYEQYF
.	TRBV18	TRBJ1-2	CASSPAGPTGEPYGYTF
.	TRBV15	TRBJ2-4	CATSRTATGVQAKNIQYF